This is a list of T cell receptor beta chains from one sample in a study of blood T cell repertoires in COVID-19. Profiled with immunoSEQ multiplex PCR; TCRdb holds only in-frame clones, not every one. The sample consists of around 200,000 clones, approximately 86% of them appearing once. Sequencing used peripheral blood. The receptors were gathered from a woman of 80 years or more with acute or convalescent COVID-19. The CDR3 runs from the conserved cysteine through the conserved F or W. Fields, in order: clone size, J gene, V gene, CDR3 protein. The size field is filled for only some rows; it gives once, few, many or a size class.

clone size: -; J gene: TRBJ2-1; V gene: TRBV7-2; CDR3 protein: CASSLRPRLAGGNNEQFF
clone size: once; J gene: TRBJ2-2; V gene: TRBV5-1; CDR3 protein: CASSLDGRGTGELFF
clone size: -; J gene: TRBJ1-1; V gene: TRBV27; CDR3 protein: CASTAGFGTEAFF
clone size: -; J gene: TRBJ2-5; V gene: TRBV7-2; CDR3 protein: CASSRGREETQYF
clone size: once; J gene: TRBJ1-2; V gene: TRBV25-1; CDR3 protein: CASSGRGPFGYTF
clone size: -; J gene: TRBJ1-5; V gene: TRBV6-5; CDR3 protein: CASSYSENQPQHF
clone size: -; J gene: TRBJ2-1; V gene: TRBV7-8; CDR3 protein: CASRSRGSYNEQFF
clone size: -; J gene: TRBJ1-2; V gene: TRBV3-1/TRBV3-2; CDR3 protein: CASSPTFGTGQGYTF
clone size: -; J gene: TRBJ1-2; V gene: TRBV10-3; CDR3 protein: CAISSPGRQVHTF
clone size: -; J gene: TRBJ1-5; V gene: TRBV5-1; CDR3 protein: CASSPTGDQPQHF
clone size: -; J gene: TRBJ2-6; V gene: TRBV5-1; CDR3 protein: CASSHAGTGKSGANVLTF
clone size: -; J gene: TRBJ1-3; V gene: TRBV9; CDR3 protein: CASSAYGNTIYF
clone size: -; J gene: TRBJ1-1; V gene: TRBV5-8; CDR3 protein: CASSLGRESTEAFF
clone size: -; J gene: TRBJ2-5; V gene: TRBV5-6; CDR3 protein: CASSFPGTSVQETQYF
clone size: -; J gene: TRBJ1-1; V gene: TRBV2; CDR3 protein: CASSIGQTTEAFF
clone size: -; J gene: TRBJ1-5; V gene: TRBV10-2; CDR3 protein: CASSGRQYNQPQHF
clone size: -; J gene: TRBJ2-5; V gene: TRBV5-4; CDR3 protein: CASSRGTLPQETQYF
clone size: -; J gene: TRBJ2-3; V gene: TRBV7-2; CDR3 protein: CASSLVRTRGGTDTQYF
clone size: -; J gene: TRBJ2-7; V gene: TRBV5-4; CDR3 protein: CASSFRQNEQYF
clone size: -; J gene: TRBJ2-2; V gene: TRBV24-1; CDR3 protein: CAILNFANTGELFF
clone size: once; J gene: TRBJ1-2; V gene: TRBV6-1; CDR3 protein: CASSEWEGLGYTF
clone size: -; J gene: TRBJ2-4; V gene: TRBV19; CDR3 protein: CASTAQVAKNIQYF
clone size: -; J gene: TRBJ1-6; V gene: TRBV11-3; CDR3 protein: CASSASGNRNSPLHF
clone size: -; J gene: TRBJ2-6; V gene: TRBV5-1; CDR3 protein: CASSWDRSSGANVLTF
clone size: -; J gene: TRBJ1-3; V gene: TRBV18; CDR3 protein: CASSPPDRLNSGNTIYF
clone size: once; J gene: TRBJ1-1; V gene: TRBV4-1; CDR3 protein: CASSQDYGTEAFF
clone size: -; J gene: TRBJ1-2; V gene: TRBV7-8; CDR3 protein: CASSLGRGQRANYGYTF
clone size: -; J gene: TRBJ2-5; V gene: TRBV11-2; CDR3 protein: CASSSNRGRRAETQYF
clone size: -; J gene: TRBJ2-3; V gene: TRBV7-2; CDR3 protein: CASSLGLAGPTDTQYF
clone size: -; J gene: TRBJ2-2; V gene: TRBV27; CDR3 protein: CASTRDGRGTGELFF
clone size: -; J gene: TRBJ1-6; V gene: TRBV7-2; CDR3 protein: CASSLTGGSPLHF
clone size: once; J gene: TRBJ1-1; V gene: TRBV11-2; CDR3 protein: CASSLGVGDYMVEAFF